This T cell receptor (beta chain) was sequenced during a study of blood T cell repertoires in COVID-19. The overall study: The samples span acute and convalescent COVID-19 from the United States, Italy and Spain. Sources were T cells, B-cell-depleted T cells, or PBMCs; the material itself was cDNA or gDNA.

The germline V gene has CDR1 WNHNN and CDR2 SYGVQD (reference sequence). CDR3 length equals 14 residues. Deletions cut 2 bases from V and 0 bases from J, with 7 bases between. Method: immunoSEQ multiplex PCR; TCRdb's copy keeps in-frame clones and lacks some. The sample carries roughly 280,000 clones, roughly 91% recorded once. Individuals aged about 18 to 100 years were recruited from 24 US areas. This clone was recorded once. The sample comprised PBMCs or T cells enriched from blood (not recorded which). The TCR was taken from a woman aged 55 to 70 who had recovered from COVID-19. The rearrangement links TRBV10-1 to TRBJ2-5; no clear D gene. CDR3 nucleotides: TGCGCCAGCAGTGAGGGGCAGGACCAAGAGACCCAGTACTTC. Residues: CASSEGQDQETQYF.